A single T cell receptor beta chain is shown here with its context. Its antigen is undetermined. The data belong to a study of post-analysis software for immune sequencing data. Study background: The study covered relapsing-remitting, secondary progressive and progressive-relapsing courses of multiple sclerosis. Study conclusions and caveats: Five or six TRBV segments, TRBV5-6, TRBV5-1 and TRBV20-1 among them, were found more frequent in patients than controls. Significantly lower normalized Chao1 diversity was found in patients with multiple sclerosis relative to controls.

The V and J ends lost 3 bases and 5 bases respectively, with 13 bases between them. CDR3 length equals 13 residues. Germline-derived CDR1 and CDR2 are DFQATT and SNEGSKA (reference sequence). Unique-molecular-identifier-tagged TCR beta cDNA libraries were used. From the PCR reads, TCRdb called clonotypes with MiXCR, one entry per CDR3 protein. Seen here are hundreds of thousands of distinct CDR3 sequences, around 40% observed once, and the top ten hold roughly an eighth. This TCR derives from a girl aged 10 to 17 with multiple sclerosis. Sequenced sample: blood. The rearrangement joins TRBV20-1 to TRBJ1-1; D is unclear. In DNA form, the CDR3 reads TGCAGTGCTAGGATGGGGAGTGAGACTGAAGCTTTCTTT. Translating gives CSARMGSETEAFF.